This is a list of T cell receptor beta chains from one sample in a study of cytomegalovirus exposure and HLA in healthy donors. Some clones are missing from TCRdb's copy, which holds only in-frame ones; the method was immunoSEQ multiplex PCR. The sample contains about 160,000 clones, roughly four fifths of which appear only once. The sequencing input was PBMCs. The receptor source for this set is a woman younger than 35 in good health and CMV-seronegative. Each CDR3 is given with its conserved first and last residue. A D gene is named only where the DNA matches it firmly. Clone sizes are given selectively: once, few, many, or a class where the clone is expanded.

>16|TRBV6-1|-|TRBD2|TRBJ2-5
CASSELGGGPQETQYF
TGTGCCAGCAGTGAATTGGGCGGGGGGCCACAAGAGACCCAGTACTTC
>13|TRBV9|-|-|TRBJ2-1
CASSVGGGTEQFF
TGTGCCAGCAGCGTAGGCGGGGGCACTGAGCAGTTCTTC
>16|TRBV30|few|TRBD1|TRBJ1-3
CAWSRQGALSGNTIYF
TGTGCCTGGAGCCGACAGGGGGCTCTTTCTGGAAACACCATATATTTT
>16|TRBV5-6|-|TRBD1|TRBJ2-2
CASSASGQGNTGELFF
TGTGCCAGCAGCGCCTCGGGACAGGGCAACACCGGGGAGCTGTTTTTT
>16|TRBV5-1|-|-|TRBJ2-1
CASSLNTPTDYNEQFF
TGCGCCAGCAGCTTGAATACTCCTACCGACTACAATGAGCAGTTCTTC
>15|TRBV27|-|-|TRBJ1-3
CASSSRGVGGNTIYF
TGTGCCAGCAGCTCAAGGGGTGTTGGAGGAAACACCATATATTTT
>13|TRBV18|-|-|TRBJ2-2
CASSPPGGGELFF
TGTGCCAGCTCACCACCGGGAGGCGGGGAGCTGTTTTTT
>14|TRBV19|-|TRBD1|TRBJ1-1
CASSHGTGWTEAFF
TGTGCCAGTAGCCATGGGACAGGGTGGACTGAAGCTTTCTTT
>14|TRBV7-9|-|-|TRBJ1-1
CASSLANKNTEAFF
TGTGCCAGCAGCTTAGCGAACAAGAACACTGAAGCTTTCTTT
>15|TRBV28|-|TRBD2|TRBJ2-7
CASSPTGTSGGEQYF
TGTGCCAGCAGTCCTACCGGGACTAGCGGGGGCGAGCAGTACTTC
>12|TRBV2|-|TRBD1|TRBJ2-7
CASRDRAYEQYF
TGTGCCAGCAGGGACAGGGCCTACGAGCAGTACTTC
>15|TRBV28|-|TRBD1|TRBJ2-3
CASSLGDRWMNTQYF
TGTGCCAGCAGTTTAGGGGACAGGTGGATGAATACGCAGTATTTT
>13|TRBV6-1|once|-|TRBJ2-5
CASSESGSRTQYF
TGTGCCAGCAGTGAATCAGGGTCCAGGACCCAGTACTTC
>15|TRBV21-1|-|-|TRBJ2-7
CASSVRQVSSYEQYF
TGTGCCAGCAGCGTTCGACAGGTCAGCTCCTACGAGCAGTACTTC
>15|TRBV11-3|-|TRBD1|TRBJ2-2
CASSLGQGRAGELFF
TGTGCCAGCAGCCTTGGACAGGGTAGAGCCGGGGAGCTGTTTTTT
>17|TRBV5-1|-|-|TRBJ2-2
CASSYSPGREETGELFF
TGCGCCAGCAGCTACTCCCCCGGCAGGGAGGAAACCGGGGAGCTGTTTTTT
>15|TRBV25-1|-|TRBD2|TRBJ2-3
CASSELAGSTDTQYF
TGTGCCAGCAGTGAACTAGCGGGAAGCACAGATACGCAGTATTTT
>15|TRBV9|-|-|TRBJ2-7
CASSVAPQGTYEQYF
TGTGCCAGCAGCGTAGCTCCGCAGGGGACCTACGAGCAGTACTTC
>15|TRBV5-1|-|TRBD2|TRBJ2-1
CASSLVLAGRDEQFF
TGCGCCAGCAGCTTGGTGCTAGCGGGAAGAGATGAGCAGTTCTTC
>14|TRBV18|-|TRBD1|TRBJ2-1
CASSPWTGRDEQFF
TGTGCCAGCTCACCTTGGACAGGGCGCGATGAACAGTTCTTC
>12|TRBV28|-|-|TRBJ1-5
CASSFGEGPQHF
TGTGCCAGCAGTTTTGGGGAGGGGCCCCAGCATTTT
>15|TRBV6-5|few|-|TRBJ1-2
CASSYSPGINYGYTF
TGTGCCAGCAGTTACTCCCCCGGGATTAACTATGGCTACACCTTC
>18|TRBV2|-|TRBD1|TRBJ1-1
CASRQYLGLGQDMTEAFF
TGTGCCAGCAGACAATACTTGGGGCTAGGACAGGATATGACTGAAGCTTTCTTT
>18|TRBV29-1|-|TRBD1|TRBJ2-1
CSVPIQGTGRGGGNEQFF
TGCAGCGTCCCCATCCAGGGGACAGGGCGGGGTGGGGGCAATGAGCAGTTCTTC
>16|TRBV10-3|once|-|TRBJ2-1
CAISKLENNVYNEQFF
TGTGCCATCAGTAAACTAGAAAATAATGTCTACAATGAGCAGTTCTTC
>13|TRBV7-9|-|-|TRBJ1-5
CASSLSGGQPQHF
TGTGCCAGCAGCTTATCGGGGGGGCAGCCCCAGCATTTT
>15|TRBV27|-|-|TRBJ1-2
CASRRDGQPNYGYTF
TGTGCCAGCAGAAGAGACGGACAGCCGAACTATGGCTACACCTTC
>12|TRBV12-5|-|-|TRBJ1-5
CASAWAGQPQHF
TGTGCTAGTGCCTGGGCTGGGCAGCCCCAGCATTTT
>19|TRBV7-2|few|TRBD2|TRBJ2-3
CASSLGWTSGRAVTDTQYF
TGTGCCAGCAGCTTAGGGTGGACTAGCGGGAGGGCCGTGACAGATACGCAGTATTTT
>12|TRBV4-1|-|-|TRBJ1-4
CASSLPREKLFF
TGCGCCAGCAGCCTCCCGAGGGAAAAACTGTTTTTT
>15|TRBV5-1|-|TRBD2|TRBJ2-7
CASSPSGGGAYEQYF
TGCGCCAGCAGCCCGAGTGGGGGGGGAGCCTACGAGCAGTACTTC
>16|TRBV7-9|-|TRBD2|TRBJ2-3
CASSPGLAPRTDTQYF
TGTGCCAGCAGCCCCGGACTAGCCCCTCGCACAGATACGCAGTATTTT
>12|TRBV30|-|TRBD2|TRBJ2-1
CAWGLAYNEQFF
TGTGCCTGGGGACTAGCTTACAATGAGCAGTTCTTC
>15|TRBV9|once|-|TRBJ1-5
CASSVGQGPLQPQHF
TGTGCCAGCAGCGTAGGGCAGGGGCCCCTACAGCCCCAGCATTTT
>13|TRBV6-1|-|TRBD1|TRBJ1-4
CATGTGGGEKLFF
TGTGCCACTGGGACAGGGGGCGGTGAAAAACTGTTTTTT
>17|TRBV12-5|-|TRBD1|TRBJ1-1
CASGLRTGQRDGTEAFF
TGTGCTAGTGGTTTGCGGACAGGGCAAAGGGATGGCACTGAAGCTTTCTTT
>14|TRBV4-1|-|TRBD1|TRBJ2-7
CASSQADRGYEQYF
TGCGCCAGCAGCCAAGCGGACAGGGGGTACGAGCAGTACTTC
>16|TRBV11-2|few|-|TRBJ2-2
CASSFNPAGENGELFF
TGTGCCAGCAGCTTCAATCCGGCAGGGGAAAACGGGGAGCTGTTTTTT
>17|TRBV5-8|once|-|TRBJ2-6
CASSSSETAFGANVLTF
TGTGCCAGCAGCTCTTCGGAGACTGCTTTCGGGGCCAACGTCCTGACTTTC
>18|TRBV27|-|-|TRBJ2-1
CASSLAPYARGHYNEQFF
TGTGCCAGCAGTTTGGCCCCCTATGCGCGGGGGCACTACAATGAGCAGTTCTTC
>16|TRBV9|-|TRBD2|TRBJ2-3
CASSATGTSATDTQYF
TGTGCCAGCAGCGCTACCGGGACTAGCGCCACAGATACGCAGTATTTT